Shown below are 17 T cell receptor beta chains from a single sample sequenced in a study of blood T cell repertoires in COVID-19. The assay was immunoSEQ multiplex PCR, and TCRdb's table has in-frame clones only and misses some. The table shows about 160,000 clones, with roughly 87% occurring only once. The specimen was peripheral blood. These receptors all come from a woman aged 60-70 years who had recovered from COVID-19.

This chain joins TRBV28 and TRBJ1-5; TRBD1 might be the D (5 bases). The germline V gene encodes CDR1 MDHEN and CDR2 SYDVKM. Trimming removed 5 bases from V and 0 bases from J, with 20 bases in between. The CDR3 runs to 18 residues. CDR3 residues: CASSRTRARKISNQPQHF. CDR3 nucleotides: TGTGCCAGCAGTCGGACCAGGGCTAGGAAGATTAGCAATCAGCCCCAGCATTTT.

J is TRBJ2-2 and V is TRBV27; 7 nucleotides align to TRBD2. The V and J ends lost 2 bases and 4 bases, in that order; junction bases with no gene match: 13. Per germline, CDR1 MNHEY and CDR2 SMNVEV (reference sequence). The CDR3 has 18 residues. The CDR3 spells CASSLRPRSTSFTGELFF. The CDR3 DNA sequence: TGTGCCAGCAGTTTACGACCCCGCTCGACTAGCTTCACCGGGGAGCTGTTTTTT.

The chain combines TRBV4-2 with TRBJ2-7, with 7 nucleotides matching TRBD2. Germline V gene sequence: CDR1 LGHNA, CDR2 YNFKEQ. The CDR3 runs to 17 residues. V lost 5 bases and J lost 5; bases outside the gene matches: 18. The DNA for the CDR3 is TGTGCCAGCAGCTCAAGGAGGGATATGTGGGGAGGGCACGAGCAGTACTTC. Protein sequence: CASSSRRDMWGGHEQYF.

The chain is built from TRBV5-1 and TRBJ2-5, with D perhaps TRBD1 (6 bases). The CDR3 has 15 amino acids. Trimming left V 3 bases short and J 1 base short, with 13 bases between. Germline CDR1 and CDR2: SGHRS and YFSETQ. The CDR3 spells CASSSTGTPQETQYF. CDR3 nucleotide sequence: TGCGCCAGCAGCTCGACGGGGACACCCCAAGAGACCCAGTACTTC.

In this sample, this clone turned up once. The chain carries TRBV10-3 and TRBJ1-2; 9 bases line up with TRBD1. This CDR3 spans 14 amino acids. The V segment lost 5 bases and the J segment 2 bases; nucleotides outside the gene matches: 3. CDR1 is ENHRY and CDR2 is SYGVKD in the germline V gene. The CDR3 is CAISSGQGNYGYTF. The CDR3 nucleotides read TGTGCCATCAGTTCGGGACAGGGAAACTATGGCTACACCTTC.

The J gene is TRBJ2-2, the V gene TRBV14, with TRBD2 matching 11 bases. Trimming cost V 1 base and J 15 bases; bases outside gene matches: 7. The CDR3 is 14 amino acids. From germline, CDR1 is SGHDN and CDR2 FVKESK. In nucleotides, the CDR3 is TGTGCCAGCAGCCAAGGAGCTAGCGGGGGGCCAATGTTTTTT. Protein: CASSQGASGGPMFF. Together with reference TRBV14 and TRBJ2-2, the CDR3 gives the full variable domain: EAGVTQFPSHSVIEKGQTVTLRCDPISGHDNLYWYRRVMGKEIKFLLHFVKESKQDESGMPNNRFLAERTGGTYSTLKVQPAELEDSGVYFCASSQGASGGPMFFGEGSRLTVL.

The rearrangement links TRBV7-9 to TRBJ1-2; possibly TRBD1 for D (5 bases). The CDR3 is 15 residues long. Between the trimmed V and J ends, which lost 0 bases and 3 bases, there was a span of 11 bases. Germline V CDR1 and CDR2: SEHNR, FQNEAQ (reference sequence). CDR3: CASSLAQGSYYGYTF. The CDR3 bases are TGTGCCAGCAGCTTAGCGCAGGGTTCCTACTATGGCTACACCTTC.

This chain links TRBV27 with TRBJ2-2; TRBD2 matches at 7 bases. The CDR3 is 14 amino acids. V lost 6 bases to trimming and J lost 1 base; unmatched junction nucleotides: 2. CDR1 is MNHEY, CDR2 SMNVEV, per germline (reference sequence). The CDR3 here is CASRSGVNTGELFF. CDR3 DNA: TGTGCCAGCAGGAGCGGGGTGAACACCGGGGAGCTGTTTTTT.

The V gene is TRBV5-1, the J gene TRBJ2-7, with 10 bases aligning to TRBD1. The germline gives CDR1 SGHRS, CDR2 YFSETQ. Losses at the gene ends were 2 bases for V and 5 bases for J; bases not matched to a gene: 10. This CDR3 has 16 amino acids. CDR3 protein: CASSFLTGGTIDEQYF. The CDR3 region has the DNA TGCGCCAGCAGCTTTCTGACAGGGGGCACGATAGACGAGCAGTACTTC.

V and J are TRBV5-4 and TRBJ1-4, with TRBD1 as a possible D gene (6 bases). V was cut by 4 bases and J by 4 bases, with 14 bases left in between. The CDR3 contains 15 residues. Germline V gene data show CDR1 as SGHNT and CDR2 as YYREEE (reference sequence). The CDR3 bases are TGTGCCAGCAGCCTAAACTCGGACAGTAATGAAAAACTGTTTTTT. This encodes CASSLNSDSNEKLFF.

The CDR3 bases are TGTGCCAGCAGCTTCGTATCAGGGGCGCTCGGAGAGACCCAGTACTTC. Its translation: CASSFVSGALGETQYF. The V call is TRBV5-4, the J call TRBJ2-5; D possibly corresponds to TRBD1 (6 bases). The CDR3 consists of 16 residues. Germline CDR1 is SGHNT and CDR2 is YYREEE (reference sequence). The ends were cut back, 2 bases at V and 4 bases at J, with 18 bases in the middle.

This clone has just a few counts. The chain combines TRBV19 with TRBJ2-5, with 8 bases fitting TRBD1. With 2 bases clipped from V and 4 bases from J, the junction kept 3 bases outside the gene matches. Germline CDR1 and CDR2: LNHDA and SQIVND (reference sequence). CDR3 size: 14 residues. CDR3 in amino acids: CASSILGQGETQYF. The CDR3 DNA reads as TGTGCCAGTAGTATACTCGGACAGGGAGAGACCCAGTACTTC.

This rearrangement joins TRBV28 to TRBJ1-2; a possible D gene is TRBD1 (6 bases). Germline CDR1 MDHEN, CDR2 SYDVKM. The CDR3 spans 14 residues. Between the trimmed V and J ends, which lost 1 base and 7 bases, there was a span of 13 bases. In nucleotides, the CDR3 is TGTGCCAGCAGTTTATTGGAACAGGGCACTGGCTACACCTTC. Amino acids: CASSLLEQGTGYTF.

This clone was observed once. The rearrangement joins TRBV9 to TRBJ1-3; the D gene is possibly TRBD1 (6 bases). From germline, CDR1 is SGDLS and CDR2 YYNGEE. The CDR3 sequence is 17 residues long. The V gene lost 0 bases and the J gene lost 3 bases, with 16 bases spanning the gap. CDR3 in amino acids: CASSVGLRGADGNTIYF. The CDR3 nucleotides read TGTGCCAGCAGCGTAGGTCTTCGGGGGGCAGATGGAAACACCATATATTTT.

This clone was seen a few times. V is TRBV19 and J is TRBJ1-5; 8 bases map to TRBD1. The V gene end was trimmed by 10 bases and the J gene end by 7 bases; junction bases not matched to a gene: 21. Germline loops: CDR1 LNHDA, CDR2 SQIVND (reference sequence). This CDR3 is built from 17 residues. The CDR3 DNA sequence: TGTGCCATCGTCGGAGGGCAGGGGGCCGAGGGGGGCCAGCCCCAGCATTTT. Its translation: CAIVGGQGAEGGQPQHF.

The chain has TRBV7-9 and TRBJ2-5; 14 bases align to TRBD2. The germline V gene encodes CDR1 SEHNR and CDR2 FQNEAQ (reference sequence). The CDR3 is 16 residues long. V was clipped by 1 base and J by 2 bases; unmatched bases: 0. The CDR3 reads CASSLGLAGGQETQYF. The DNA of the CDR3 is TGTGCCAGCAGCTTAGGACTAGCGGGGGGGCAAGAGACCCAGTACTTC. The full variable domain, with the rest looked up from reference TRBV7-9 and TRBJ2-5, is DTGVSQNPRHKITKRGQNVTFRCDPISEHNRLYWYRQTLGQGPEFLTYFQNEAQLEKSRLLSDRFSAERPKGSFSTLEIQRTEQGDSAMYLCASSLGLAGGQETQYFGPGTRLLVL.

The V gene is TRBV9, the J gene TRBJ1-1; no reliable D call. The CDR3 runs to 15 residues. The ends were cut back, 0 bases at V and 0 bases at J, with 9 bases in the middle. Germline V lookup: CDR1 SGDLS, CDR2 YYNGEE. CDR3 protein: CASSVGTALNTEAFF. DNA for the CDR3: TGTGCCAGCAGCGTAGGCACAGCCCTGAACACTGAAGCTTTCTTT.